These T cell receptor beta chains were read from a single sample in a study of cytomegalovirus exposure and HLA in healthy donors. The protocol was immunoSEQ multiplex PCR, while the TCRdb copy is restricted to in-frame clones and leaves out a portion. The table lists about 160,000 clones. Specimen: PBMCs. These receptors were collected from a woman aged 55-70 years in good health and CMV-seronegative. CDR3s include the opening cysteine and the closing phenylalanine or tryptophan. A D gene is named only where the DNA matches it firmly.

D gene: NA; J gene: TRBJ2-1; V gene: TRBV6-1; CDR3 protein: CASSEALPGIGFEQFF; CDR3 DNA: TGTGCCAGCAGTGAAGCGCTTCCAGGGATCGGGTTTGAGCAGTTCTTC
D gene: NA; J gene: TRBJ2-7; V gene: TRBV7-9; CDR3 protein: CASSFQRQGMDEQYF; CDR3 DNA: TGTGCCAGCTCTTTTCAGAGGCAGGGGATGGACGAGCAGTACTTC
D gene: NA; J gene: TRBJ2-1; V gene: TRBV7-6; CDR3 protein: CASSPQGGRGYNEQFF; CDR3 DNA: TGTGCCAGCAGCCCTCAGGGAGGAAGAGGATACAATGAGCAGTTCTTC
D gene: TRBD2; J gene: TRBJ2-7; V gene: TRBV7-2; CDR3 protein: CASSLVVTSGGAHEQYF; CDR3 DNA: TGTGCCAGCAGCTTAGTGGTTACTAGCGGGGGGGCCCACGAGCAGTACTTC
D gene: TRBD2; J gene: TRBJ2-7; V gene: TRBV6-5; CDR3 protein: CASSYSLAGGYEQYF; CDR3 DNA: TGTGCCAGCAGTTACTCGCTAGCGGGAGGTTACGAGCAGTACTTC
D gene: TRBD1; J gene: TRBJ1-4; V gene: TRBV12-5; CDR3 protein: CASGDRGGEKLFF; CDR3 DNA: TGTGCTAGTGGGGACAGGGGTGGTGAAAAACTGTTTTTT
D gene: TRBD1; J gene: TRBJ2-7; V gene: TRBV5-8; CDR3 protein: CASSRWGQGLSGEQYF; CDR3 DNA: TGTGCCAGCAGCCGGTGGGGACAGGGTTTAAGCGGCGAGCAGTACTTC
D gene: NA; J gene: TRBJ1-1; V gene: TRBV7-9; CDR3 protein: CASSTVTGDTEAFF; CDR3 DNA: TGTGCCAGCAGCACCGTTACAGGTGACACTGAAGCTTTCTTT
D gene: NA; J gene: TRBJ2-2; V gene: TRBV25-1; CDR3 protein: CASSPRTGELFF; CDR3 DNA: TGTGCCAGCAGTCCGAGAACCGGGGAGCTGTTTTTT
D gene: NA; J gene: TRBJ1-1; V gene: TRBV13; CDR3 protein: CASSLGTRNTEAFF; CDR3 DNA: TGTGCCAGCAGCTTAGGGACAAGGAACACTGAAGCTTTCTTT
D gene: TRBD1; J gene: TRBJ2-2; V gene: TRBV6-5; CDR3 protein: CASSDRGTGELFF; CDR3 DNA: TGTGCCAGCAGTGACAGGGGAACCGGGGAGCTGTTTTTT
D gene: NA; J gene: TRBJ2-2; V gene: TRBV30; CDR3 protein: CAWAGQLTGELFF; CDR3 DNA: TGTGCCTGGGCCGGACAGCTCACCGGGGAGCTGTTTTTT
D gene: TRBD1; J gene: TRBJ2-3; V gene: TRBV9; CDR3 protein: CASSSRDRGVGDTQYF; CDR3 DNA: TGTGCCAGCAGCTCCCGGGACAGGGGAGTTGGGGATACGCAGTATTTT
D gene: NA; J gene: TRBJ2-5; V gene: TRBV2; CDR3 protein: CASSEGLVETQYF; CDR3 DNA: TGTGCCAGCAGTGAGGGGCTCGTGGAGACCCAGTACTTC
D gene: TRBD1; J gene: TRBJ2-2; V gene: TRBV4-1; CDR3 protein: CASSPKTGLTGELFF; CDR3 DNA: TGCGCCAGCAGCCCGAAGACAGGGCTTACCGGGGAGCTGTTTTTT
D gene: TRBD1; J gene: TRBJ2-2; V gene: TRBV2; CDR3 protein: CASTATGGTGELFF; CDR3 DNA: TGTGCCAGCACCGCGACAGGGGGCACCGGGGAGCTGTTTTTT
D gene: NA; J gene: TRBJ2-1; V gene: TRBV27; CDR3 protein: CASSPSNPYNEQFF; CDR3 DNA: TGTGCCAGCAGTCCCAGTAACCCGTACAATGAGCAGTTCTTC
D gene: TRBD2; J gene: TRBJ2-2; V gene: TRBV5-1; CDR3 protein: CASSLTGTSSTGELFF; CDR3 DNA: TGCGCCAGCAGCTTGACCGGGACTAGCAGCACCGGGGAGCTGTTTTTT
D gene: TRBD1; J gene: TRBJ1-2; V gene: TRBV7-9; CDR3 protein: CASTRGTVHGYTF; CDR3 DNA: TGTGCCAGCACCCGAGGGACAGTACATGGCTACACCTTC
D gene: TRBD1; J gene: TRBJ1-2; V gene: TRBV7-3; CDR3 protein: CASSLTSGGDPNYGYTF; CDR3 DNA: TGTGCCAGCAGCTTAACCTCAGGGGGCGACCCTAACTATGGCTACACCTTC
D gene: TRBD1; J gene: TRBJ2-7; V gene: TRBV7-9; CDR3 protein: CASSPLGGQGFGEQYF; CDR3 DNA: TGTGCCAGCAGCCCTCTTGGGGGACAGGGTTTTGGCGAGCAGTACTTC
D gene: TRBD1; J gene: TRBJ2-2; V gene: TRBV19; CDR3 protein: CASSGTGGPTGELFF; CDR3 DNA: TGTGCCAGTAGTGGGACAGGGGGCCCCACCGGGGAGCTGTTTTTT
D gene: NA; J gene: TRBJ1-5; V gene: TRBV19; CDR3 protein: CASSIESNQPQHF; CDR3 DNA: TGTGCCAGTAGTATCGAGAGCAATCAGCCCCAGCATTTT
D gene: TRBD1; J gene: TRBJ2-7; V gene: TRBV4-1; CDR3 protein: CASSQFQGQAGGEQYF; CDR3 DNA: TGCGCCAGCAGCCAATTCCAGGGACAGGCAGGCGGCGAGCAGTACTTC
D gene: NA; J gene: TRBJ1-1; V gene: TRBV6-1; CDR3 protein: CASSSNWNTEAFF; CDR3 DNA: TGTGCCAGCAGTTCAAATTGGAACACTGAAGCTTTCTTT
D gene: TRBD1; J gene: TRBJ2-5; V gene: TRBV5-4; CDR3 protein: CASSLRTGRLQETQYF; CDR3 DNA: TGTGCCAGCAGCTTAAGGACAGGGAGACTCCAAGAGACCCAGTACTTC
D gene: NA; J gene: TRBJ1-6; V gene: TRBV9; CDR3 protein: CASSTGSSYNSPLHF; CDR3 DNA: TGTGCCAGCAGCACAGGGAGCTCCTATAATTCACCCCTCCACTTT
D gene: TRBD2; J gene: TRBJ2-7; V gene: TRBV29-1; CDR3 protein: CSVGTSVTYEQYF; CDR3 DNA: TGCAGCGTTGGGACTAGCGTGACCTACGAGCAGTACTTC
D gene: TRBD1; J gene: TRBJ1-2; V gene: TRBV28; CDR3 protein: CASSALRDRSYGYTF; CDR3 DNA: TGTGCCAGCAGTGCCCTCCGGGACAGGAGCTATGGCTACACCTTC
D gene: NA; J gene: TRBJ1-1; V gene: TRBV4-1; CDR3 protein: CASSQESGKLSEAFF; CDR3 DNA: TGCGCCAGCAGCCAAGAATCAGGCAAGCTTTCTGAAGCTTTCTTT
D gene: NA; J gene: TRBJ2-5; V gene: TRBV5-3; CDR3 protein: CARSVDCAQETQYF; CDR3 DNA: TGTGCCAGAAGCGTCGACTGCGCCCAAGAGACCCAGTACTTC
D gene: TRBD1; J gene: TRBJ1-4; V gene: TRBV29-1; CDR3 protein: CSATGGGELFF; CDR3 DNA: TGCAGCGCAACAGGGGGCGGGGAACTGTTTTTT
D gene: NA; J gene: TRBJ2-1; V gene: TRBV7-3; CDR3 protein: CASSLGRNEQFF; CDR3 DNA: TGTGCCAGCTCCCTAGGGAGGAATGAGCAGTTCTTC
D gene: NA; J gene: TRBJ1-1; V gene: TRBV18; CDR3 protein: CASSPGTRHTEAFF; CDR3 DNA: TGTGCCAGCTCTCCCGGGACACGGCACACTGAAGCTTTCTTT
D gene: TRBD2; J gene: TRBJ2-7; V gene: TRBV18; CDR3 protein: CASSPDRAGGSEYF; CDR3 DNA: TGTGCCAGCTCACCAGACAGGGCGGGAGGGTCGGAGTACTTC
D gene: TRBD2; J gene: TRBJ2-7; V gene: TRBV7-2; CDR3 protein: CASSFTSGPYEQYF; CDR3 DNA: TGTGCCAGCAGCTTCACTAGCGGGCCCTACGAGCAGTACTTC
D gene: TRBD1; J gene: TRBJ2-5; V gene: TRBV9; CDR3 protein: CASSVAPGQGFQTQYF; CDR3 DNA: TGTGCCAGCAGCGTAGCTCCGGGACAGGGGTTTCAGACCCAGTACTTC
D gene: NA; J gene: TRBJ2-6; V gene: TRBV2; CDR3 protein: CASRATGTGANVLTF; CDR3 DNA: TGTGCCAGCAGAGCTACAGGGACTGGGGCCAACGTCCTGACTTTC
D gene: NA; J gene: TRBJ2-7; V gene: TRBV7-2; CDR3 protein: CASSTHRGAWGEQYF; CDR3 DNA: TGTGCCAGCAGCACCCATCGGGGGGCTTGGGGCGAGCAGTACTTC
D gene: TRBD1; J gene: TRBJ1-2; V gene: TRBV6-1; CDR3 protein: CASQGAGGYTF; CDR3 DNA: TGTGCCAGTCAGGGGGCAGGAGGCTACACCTTC
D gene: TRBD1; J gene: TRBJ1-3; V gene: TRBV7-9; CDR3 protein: CASSGGQGANGNTIYF; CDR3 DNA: TGTGCCAGCAGCGGGGGACAGGGGGCGAATGGAAACACCATATATTTT
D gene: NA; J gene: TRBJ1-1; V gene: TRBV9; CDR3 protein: CASSVVSMNTEAFF; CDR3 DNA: TGTGCCAGCAGCGTAGTGAGCATGAACACTGAAGCTTTCTTT
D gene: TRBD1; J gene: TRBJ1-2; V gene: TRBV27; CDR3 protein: CASSPRQGRGSYGYTF; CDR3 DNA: TGTGCCAGCAGTCCGAGACAGGGGCGGGGGTCCTATGGCTACACCTTC